What follows are 14 T cell receptor beta chains derived from one specimen sequenced in a study of blood T cell repertoires in COVID-19. TCRdb's copy holds only in-frame clones and misses some; the assay was immunoSEQ multiplex PCR. The data show more than 85,000 clones, about four fifths seen once. What was sequenced was peripheral blood. Source of these receptors: a woman older than 75 with acute or convalescent COVID-19.

The chain recombines TRBV6-2 or TRBV6-3 with TRBJ2-2; 8 positions agree with TRBD1. Germline CDR1 MNHEY, CDR2 SVGEGT. The V and J ends lost 4 bases and 3 bases, in that order; junction bases with no gene match: 4. The CDR3 covers 15 residues. The DNA for the CDR3 is TGTGCCAGCAGTTCGGGACAGGTTGACACCGGGGAGCTGTTTTTT. Protein product: CASSSGQVDTGELFF.

The rearrangement links TRBV2 to TRBJ1-2, with D uncertain. The CDR3 is 13 residues long. The germline V gene has CDR1 SNHLY and CDR2 FYNNEI. The V and J ends lost 5 bases and 8 bases respectively, with 15 bases between them. The CDR3 nucleotides are TGTGCCAGCAGTTTTTCCCCCCCGTCGGGCTACACCTTC. Its protein is CASSFSPPSGYTF.

The CDR3 loop is CASSEGVGVDEQYF. The CDR3 nucleotides are TGTGCCAGCTCAGAAGGGGTAGGGGTGGACGAGCAGTACTTC. V usage is TRBV18 and J usage is TRBJ2-7; a weak D match, TRBD1 (5 bases). The CDR3 covers 14 residues. Germline assignment: CDR1 KGHSH and CDR2 LQKENI. V lost 5 bases to trimming and J lost 5 bases, with 16 bases between them.

V gene TRBV5-6 combines with J gene TRBJ2-2, with 8 bases that match TRBD1. CDR3 length: 15 amino acids. Trimming took 0 bases from V and 5 from J; bases not matched to a gene: 3. Germline V gene data show CDR1 as SGHDT and CDR2 as YYEEEE. The CDR3 DNA sequence: TGTGCCAGCAGCTTGGTAGACAGGGGAACCGGGGAGCTGTTTTTT. Amino acid sequence: CASSLVDRGTGELFF.

V usage is TRBV24-1 and J usage is TRBJ2-6; D may be TRBD2 (7 bases). This CDR3 contains 17 residues. Germline V lookup: CDR1 KGHDR, CDR2 SFDVKD. V lost 5 bases and J 0 bases, leaving 13 bases between the germline ends. CDR3 loop: CATSGGGSSSGANVLTF. The DNA of the CDR3 is TGTGCCACCAGTGGGGGGGGCAGCAGCTCTGGGGCCAACGTCCTGACTTTC.

V usage is TRBV25-1 and J usage is TRBJ2-3; 8 bases map to TRBD2. Germline V gene sequence: CDR1 MGHDK, CDR2 SYGVNS. The CDR3 has 17 residues. V was pared by 2 bases and J by 3 bases, with 10 bases of the junction left unmatched. The CDR3 sequence is CASSEPGGPRSTDTQYF. The CDR3 region has the DNA TGTGCCAGCAGTGAACCGGGAGGGCCAAGGTCAACAGATACGCAGTATTTT.

As to this clone: Other DNA sequences from this sample encode an identical CDR3 as well. V gene TRBV18 combines with J gene TRBJ2-3, with D possibly matching TRBD2 (5 bases). V shed 3 bases and J shed 0 bases, with 13 bases lying between them. CDR3 length: 16 residues. The germline V gene encodes CDR1 KGHSH and CDR2 LQKENI. As DNA, the CDR3 is TGTGCCAGCTCACCCCCGGGGTCATCGAGCACAGATACGCAGTATTTT. As protein: CASSPPGSSSTDTQYF.

The CDR3 loop is CASSLDIERPQYV. CDR3 coding DNA: TGTGCCAGCAGTTTAGATATTGAGCGCCCTCAGTACGTC. The chain uses TRBV12-3 or TRBV12-4 and TRBJ2-7, with D hard to call. The CDR3 extends over 13 amino acids. Trimming cost V 1 base and J 10 bases, with 14 bases left between them.

In its sample, this clone was seen a few times. The chain combines TRBV28 with TRBJ1-6; no clear D. V gave up 3 bases and J gave up 7 bases, with 13 bases separating them. The CDR3 is made up of 15 amino acids. Germline V gene lookup returns CDR1 MDHEN and CDR2 SYDVKM. The CDR3 DNA sequence: TGTGCCAGCAGTTTCTATTCGGGGTACAATTCACCCCTCCACTTT. Protein product: CASSFYSGYNSPLHF.

There are a few counts of this clone. The chain joins TRBV3-1 (or the pseudogene TRBV3-2) to TRBJ1-1, with a weak D call TRBD1 (5 bases). The V and J ends lost 3 bases and 0 bases respectively, with 17 bases between them. Germline V gene data show CDR1 as LGHDT and CDR2 as YNNKEL (reference sequence). CDR3 length: 17 amino acids. The DNA of the CDR3 is TGTGCCAGCAGCCATTTACGGCACCGGGGGTTGAACACTGAAGCTTTCTTT. This codes for CASSHLRHRGLNTEAFF.

This CDR3 reads CAITGTGSSFF. Here the CDR3 DNA reads TGTGCCATTACCGGGACAGGTTCTTCTTTCTTT. The chain has TRBV28 and TRBJ1-1, with TRBD1 matching over 8 bases. Per germline, CDR1 MDHEN and CDR2 SYDVKM. V was clipped by 10 bases and J by 12 bases; unmatched bases: 10. This CDR3 region has 11 residues.

The chain couples TRBV28 to TRBJ1-1, with 7 bases that match TRBD1. CDR1 and CDR2 (germline): MDHEN, SYDVKM. This CDR3 has 14 residues. V shed 6 bases, J shed 2 bases, and the junction held 6 bases outside the gene matches. The DNA of the CDR3 is TGTGCCAGCAGAGCCACAGGGGCCAACACTGAAGCTTTCTTT. As protein: CASRATGANTEAFF. The full variable domain, its missing parts supplied by reference TRBV28 and TRBJ1-1, is DVKVTQSSRYLVKRTGEKVFLECVQDMDHENMFWYRQDPGLGLRLIYFSYDVKMKEKGDIPEGYSVSREKKERFSLILESASTNQTSMYLCASRATGANTEAFFGQGTRLTVV.

V usage is TRBV7-8 and J usage is TRBJ1-4; no definite D call. V lost 1 base and J 7 bases, leaving 10 bases between the germline ends. From germline, CDR1 is SGHVS and CDR2 FQNEAQ. This CDR3 has 14 residues. The DNA of the CDR3 is TGTGCCAGCAGCTTAGTCGGGATCGCTGAAAAACTGTTTTTT. This encodes CASSLVGIAEKLFF. Variable domain in full (rest from reference TRBV7-8 and TRBJ1-4): GAGVSQSPRYKVAKRGQDVALRCDPISGHVSLFWYQQALGQGPEFLTYFQNEAQLDKSGLPSDRFFAERPEGSVSTLKIQRTQQEDSAVYLCASSLVGIAEKLFFGSGTQLSVL.

This clone has only a few counts. The rearrangement joins TRBV6-2 or TRBV6-3 to TRBJ2-5, with 9 bases lining up with TRBD1. V was pared by 6 bases and J by 5 bases, with 10 bases of the junction left unmatched. This CDR3 comprises 15 residues. Germline CDR1 reads MNHEY; CDR2 reads SVGEGT. The CDR3 DNA reads TGTGCCAGCAGCCGAGGGACAGGGTGGGAGGAGACCCAGTACTTC. The encoded protein is CASSRGTGWEETQYF.